The clone carrying this TCR beta chain showed up many times. Its target is unknown. The source of the sample is a study of metastatic and nonmetastatic thyroid tumors. Patients had received no treatment of any kind before thyroid surgery. TCRdb reprocessed the PCR reads using MiXCR. The sample consists of 15,000 to 20,000 clones, around 12% of them appearing once. The V end lost 3 bases, the J end lost 9 bases, and 6 bases lay between the germline ends. CDR1 and CDR2 from the germline V gene are MNHEY and SMNVEV (reference sequence). CDR3 size: 12 residues. Study-wide results and limits: Relative to benign nodules, malignant thyroid tumors were reportedly characterized by significantly elevated TCR beta diversity in blood and tumor.

The specimen sequenced was tumor tissue. The chain uses TRBV27 and TRBJ1-6; TRBD1 might be the D (5 bases). This sequence originates from a female donor with papillary thyroid cancer or a benign thyroid nodule (not recorded which). Some clones in this sample may be carry-over from other donors' samples. CDR3 nucleotide sequence: TGTGCCAGCAGTTTTGGGGGTTCACCCCTCCACTTT. This gives the protein CASSFGGSPLHF.